This passage covers 9 T cell receptor beta chains from one sample sequenced in a study of cytomegalovirus exposure and HLA in healthy donors. The PCR ran on 60 Vbeta and 13 Jbeta primers. Some clones are missing from TCRdb's copy, which holds only in-frame ones; the method was immunoSEQ multiplex PCR. The sample records fewer than 200,000 clones, 87% being singletons. Source material: PBMCs. Receptor source: a young woman in good health and CMV-seronegative.

The genes are TRBV5-6 and TRBJ1-1, with 7 nucleotides matching TRBD1. The CDR3 contains 15 residues. The J segment lost 0 bases and the V segment lost 3 bases, leaving 5 bases of the junction unmatched. Per germline, CDR1 SGHDT and CDR2 YYEEEE. The CDR3 nucleotides read TGTGCCAGCAGCTCGTACAGGGGCATGAACACTGAAGCTTTCTTT. Translating gives CASSSYRGMNTEAFF.

This clone was observed once. The chain uses TRBV5-5 and TRBJ1-1, with D tentatively TRBD1 (5 bases). The CDR3 sequence is 14 residues long. V was clipped by 1 base and J by 0 bases, with 7 bases between them. CDR1 SGHKS and CDR2 YYEKEE come from the germline V gene (reference sequence). Here the CDR3 reads CASSLWTMNTEAFF. CDR3 DNA: TGTGCCAGCAGCTTGTGGACAATGAACACTGAAGCTTTCTTT.

The rearrangement uses TRBV19 and TRBJ2-2, with TRBD2 as a possible D gene (5 bases). V was cut by 4 bases and J by 0 bases, with 12 bases left in between. CDR3 size: 16 residues. Germline assignment: CDR1 LNHDA and CDR2 SQIVND (reference sequence). Here the CDR3 DNA reads TGTGCCAGTAGTACTCACCGGCGGGCGAACACCGGGGAGCTGTTTTTT. Amino acid sequence: CASSTHRRANTGELFF.

The V call is TRBV7-9, the J call TRBJ1-2; no clear D. The CDR3 consists of 15 residues. Germline values: CDR1 SEHNR, CDR2 FQNEAQ (reference sequence). Trimming removed 5 bases from V and 2 bases from J, with 15 bases in between. For the CDR3, the DNA is TGTGCCAGCAGCCCTGAAATTTGGCTCAACTATGGCTACACCTTC. Protein sequence: CASSPEIWLNYGYTF.

The V call is TRBV27, the J call TRBJ2-1; weak D call: TRBD2 (6 bases). This CDR3 is built from 12 residues. Germline CDR1 reads MNHEY; CDR2 reads SMNVEV (reference sequence). Trimming left V 7 bases short and J 9 bases short, with 13 bases between. CDR3 sequence: CASISPGAEQFF. In nucleotides, the CDR3 is TGTGCCAGCATTTCCCCGGGAGCTGAGCAGTTCTTC.

V is TRBV5-6 and J is TRBJ1-6; D gene unclear. With 0 bases removed from V and 0 bases from J, the gap between germline ends came to 7 bases. The CDR3 length is 16 residues. CDR1 is SGHDT and CDR2 is YYEEEE in the germline V gene. The CDR3 nucleotides read TGTGCCAGCAGCTTGGGAGGTGGCTCCTATAATTCACCCCTCCACTTT. Amino acids: CASSLGGGSYNSPLHF.

This chain joins TRBV6-4 and TRBJ2-5, with D uncertain. CDR3 length: 14 amino acids. CDR1 is MRHNA and CDR2 is SNTAGT in the germline V gene. Trimming stripped 8 bases from V and 5 bases from J, with 18 bases between. In DNA, the CDR3 is TGTGCCAGCCCCGAGGCCCCCCCCCGGGAGACCCAGTACTTC. Amino acids: CASPEAPPRETQYF.

This chain connects TRBV28 to TRBJ2-7; the match to TRBD1 covers 7 bases. CDR1 MDHEN and CDR2 SYDVKM come from the germline V gene. The V and J ends lost 6 bases and 3 bases, in that order; junction bases with no gene match: 14. This CDR3 region has 16 residues. The CDR3 reads CASSLTGAGENYEQYF. DNA for the CDR3: TGTGCCAGCAGCCTTACAGGGGCTGGGGAAAACTACGAGCAGTACTTC.

The chain couples TRBV7-2 to TRBJ2-5; a possible D gene is TRBD2 (5 bases). The CDR3 is 15 residues long. Per the germline V gene, CDR1 is SGHTA and CDR2 is FQGNSA. V was cut by 5 bases and J by 3 bases, with 16 bases left in between. CDR3 nucleotides: TGTGCCAGCAGCCCTGGAGGTGCCTTAAAAGAGACCCAGTACTTC. It specifies CASSPGGALKETQYF.